This T cell receptor (beta chain) was identified during a study of regulatory T cells in long-lasting Graves disease. This clonotype was counted a few times. Its antigen is undetermined. Arm-PCR with iRepertoire HTBI primers amplified the CDR3 regions for these TCR beta libraries. In TCRdb, the multiplex PCR reads were re-called with MiXCR into one record per CDR3 protein. The data contain hundreds of thousands of distinct CDR3 sequences, over 15% of them seen just once; the ten biggest clones take up less than 35%. Germline CDR1 reads SGDLS; CDR2 reads YYNGEE. This CDR3 region has 11 residues. Trimming pared 3 bases from V and 6 bases from J, leaving 3 bases between. Study-level results: The study found persistent patients shared more public clonotypes (approximately 2,700) than new patients (around 870).

Time point noted: newly diagnosed GD, antithyroid drugs for less than 3 months. Construction of the TCR library relied on RNA isolated from PBMCs. Separately, the same data were catalogued under a study of T cells in Graves' hyperthyroidism and ophthalmopathy.

The chain recombines TRBV9 with TRBJ2-2; D uncertain. The source of this sequence is a man aged 35-49 years with Graves disease. Sequenced here: peripheral blood mononuclear cells (PBMCs), sampled at new diagnosis, from a patient treated with antithyroid drugs. The DNA of the CDR3 is TGTGCCAGCAGCGCCCCCGGGGAGCTGTTTTTT. Its protein product is CASSAPGELFF.